These 11 T cell receptor beta chains were all obtained from the same sample, sequenced in a study of T cells in Graves' hyperthyroidism and ophthalmopathy (dated by TCRdb to about 2019). Libraries came from multiplex PCR. The instrument was an Illumina HiSeq 2000. Amplification of TCR beta CDR3 regions was carried out from RNA transcripts. The first round of RT-PCR for the TCR CDR3 was performed with the HTBI primer set and the Qiagen OneStep RT-PCR kit. TCRdb trimmed the raw reads at Q25, called clones with MiXCR and kept productive beta chains. Here each entry gathers all rows of one CDR3 protein and keeps the most common genes and DNA. The sample yields approximately 200,000 distinct CDR3 sequences; around 17% were counted once. The top ten clones comprise about 48% of the sample. The sample was blood. The receptor source for this set is a man aged 35 to 55 with Graves' hyperthyroidism.

This clonotype was observed at least ten times. This sequence joins TRBV20-1 and TRBJ2-7; 8 bases fit TRBD1. Germline values: CDR1 DFQATT, CDR2 SNEGSKA (reference sequence). The CDR3 consists of 13 residues. The V segment lost 1 base and the J segment 4 bases; nucleotides outside the gene matches: 3. CDR3 DNA sequence: TGCAGTGCTAGAGGAGGACAGGGTTACGAGCAGTACTTC. Translating gives CSARGGQGYEQYF.

This clonotype has at least ten counts. J is TRBJ2-7 and V is TRBV7-8, with D uncertain. The CDR3 consists of 14 residues. V was shortened by 1 base and J by 0 bases, with 7 bases between the two germline ends. Germline V gene lookup returns CDR1 SGHVS and CDR2 FQNEAQ. As DNA, the CDR3 is TGTGCCAGCAGCTTAGGTGAGAGCTCCTACGAGCAGTACTTC. It yields the protein CASSLGESSYEQYF.

The chain couples TRBV29-1 to TRBJ1-2; possibly TRBD1 for D (6 bases). The CDR3 runs to 13 residues. Germline-derived CDR1 and CDR2 are SQVTM and ANQGSEA. Trimming stripped 6 bases from V and 2 bases from J, with 13 bases between. The CDR3: CSVLRDTNYGYTF. For the CDR3, the DNA is TGCAGCGTACTCCGGGACACCAACTATGGCTACACCTTC.

This clonotype was counted ten times or more. The genes are TRBV28 and TRBJ2-7; D could derive from TRBD1 or TRBD2 (6 bases each). CDR3 size: 16 residues. The germline V and J ends were trimmed by 5 bases and 1 base, with 18 bases remaining between them. The germline CDR1 and CDR2 sequences are MDHEN and SYDVKM. CDR3 region: CASSPVTGRLSYEQYF. The CDR3, as DNA: TGTGCCAGCAGTCCGGTAACAGGGAGGTTATCCTACGAGCAGTACTTC.

This clonotype was recorded many times. The chain links TRBV28 to TRBJ2-1; TRBD1 matches at 9 bases. This CDR3 region has 15 residues. In germline, CDR1 is MDHEN, CDR2 SYDVKM. V lost 6 bases to trimming and J lost 3 bases; unmatched junction nucleotides: 6. For the CDR3, the DNA is TGTGCCAGCAGATCCGGGACAGGGAGCTACAATGAGCAGTTCTTC. Amino acid sequence: CASRSGTGSYNEQFF.

In its sample, this clonotype was seen many times. This chain joins TRBV2 and TRBJ1-6; TRBD1 matches at 8 bases. Losses at the gene ends were 6 bases for V and 5 bases for J; bases not matched to a gene: 3. The CDR3 is 14 residues long. CDR1 and CDR2 from the germline V gene are SNHLY and FYNNEI. The CDR3 nucleotides are TGTGCCAGCAGCATACAGGGGGATAATTCACCCCTCCACTTT. Its protein product is CASSIQGDNSPLHF.

This clonotype occurred many times. The gene calls are TRBV20-1 and TRBJ2-7; D perhaps matches TRBD2 (5 bases). Germline V gene data show CDR1 as DFQATT and CDR2 as SNEGSKA (reference sequence). This CDR3 has 14 amino acids. The ends were cut back, 2 bases at V and 6 bases at J, with 17 bases in the middle. This chain's CDR3 is CSARKSSFSAEQYF. DNA for the CDR3: TGCAGTGCTAGAAAGTCTAGCTTCAGCGCCGAGCAGTACTTC.

This clonotype has only a few counts. This chain uses TRBV10-3 with TRBJ1-1, with 10 positions matching TRBD1. This CDR3 has 13 residues. Trimming took 6 bases from V and 7 from J; bases not matched to a gene: 5. CDR1 and CDR2 from the germline V gene are ENHRY and SYGVKD. The CDR3 bases are TGTGCCATCAGGGAGGGACAGGGGCTTGAAGCTTTCTTT. Translating it yields CAIREGQGLEAFF.

This clonotype was detected only a few times. The V call is TRBV20-1, the J call TRBJ2-7, with 7 bases lining up with TRBD2. CDR3 length equals 13 residues. In germline, CDR1 is DFQATT, CDR2 SNEGSKA (reference sequence). J lost 4 bases, V lost 5 bases, and 8 bases had no gene match. The CDR3 sequence is CSASWGGTYEQYF. Here the CDR3 DNA reads TGCAGTGCTTCCTGGGGGGGGACGTACGAGCAGTACTTC.

This clonotype was observed a handful of times. V usage is TRBV9 and J usage is TRBJ2-2, with 10 nucleotides matching TRBD1. The CDR3 spans 15 residues. Germline V CDR1 and CDR2: SGDLS, YYNGEE. Trimming at V came to 0 bases and at J to 4 bases, leaving 0 bases not matched to a gene. In DNA form, the CDR3 reads TGTGCCAGCAGCGTAGGGGACAGGGGCACCGGGGAGCTGTTTTTT. Translated: CASSVGDRGTGELFF. Supplemented by reference TRBV9 and TRBJ2-2, the full variable domain reads DSGVTQTPKHLITATGQRVTLRCSPRSGDLSVYWYQQSLDQGLQFLIQYYNGEERAKGNILERFSAQQFPDLHSELNLSSLELGDSALYFCASSVGDRGTGELFFGEGSRLTVL.

This clonotype was counted at least ten times. The chain is built from TRBV12-3 or TRBV12-4 and TRBJ2-5; no reliable D call. V lost 4 bases to trimming and J lost 2 bases, with 17 bases between them. This CDR3 contains 16 residues. CDR3 bases: TGTGCCAGCAGTTCATCTAAATACAGCGAACAAGAGACCCAGTACTTC. This gives the protein CASSSSKYSEQETQYF.